This entry concerns a single T cell receptor beta chain. Its antigen is still unknown. Sequencing was performed with immunoSEQ multiplex PCR; in TCRdb, only in-frame clones are kept and a portion is missing. The sample shows about 110,000 clones, around 90% of them seen only once. This entry comes from a study of T cell responses to AZD1222 COVID-19 vaccine. About the study: Samples with a second dose at about 4 or about 12 weeks were pooled together.

Study-level findings and limits: Among the donors, most were white British and more were female, and clonal diversity was possibly underestimated.

Germline V gene data show CDR1 as SGHNT and CDR2 as YENEEA. The CDR3 length is 18 residues. Trimming took off 1 base at V and 10 bases at J, with 26 bases between the two ends. This material consisted of peripheral blood, taken on day 0 of AZD1222 vaccination. The chain carries TRBV11-3 and TRBJ2-1, with D possibly TRBD2 on 6 matching bases. The TCR sequence derives from an adult in good health. CDR3 sequence: CASSLGSLRREGAREQFF. CDR3 coding DNA: TGTGCCAGCAGCTTAGGCTCCCTCAGGCGGGAAGGAGCGCGGGAGCAGTTCTTC.